Each of the 7 T cell receptor beta chains below was sequenced from the same sample in a study of blood T cell repertoires in COVID-19. Clones were read by immunoSEQ multiplex PCR, and TCRdb kept only the in-frame ones, dropping some. This sample has about 320,000 clones, with 88% found just once. The sequenced sample consisted of peripheral blood. The receptor set was obtained from a woman in her 30s with COVID-19, enrolled during active disease.

CDR3 in DNA: TGCAGCGTTGACACGGGGTATACGCAGTATTTT. Translation gives CSVDTGYTQYF. V gene TRBV29-1 combines with J gene TRBJ2-3, with TRBD2 as a possible D gene (5 bases). Trimming shortened V by 3 bases and J by 7 bases, and 8 bases separated the two germline ends. The germline CDR1 and CDR2 sequences are SQVTM and ANQGSEA. This CDR3 comprises 11 residues.

This sequence joins TRBV7-2 and TRBJ2-5; D perhaps matches TRBD2 (7 bases). V dropped 3 bases and J dropped 5 bases, with 13 bases sitting between them. The germline CDR1 and CDR2 sequences are SGHTA and FQGNSA. This CDR3 comprises 14 residues. The CDR3 is CASSLLGGHETQYF. DNA of the CDR3: TGTGCCAGCAGCTTGTTGGGGGGGCATGAGACCCAGTACTTC. The full variable domain, with the rest looked up from reference TRBV7-2 and TRBJ2-5, is GAGVSQSPSNKVTEKGKDVELRCDPISGHTALYWYRQSLGQGLEFLIYFQGNSAPDKSGLPSDRFSAERTGGSVSTLTIQRTQQEDSAVYLCASSLLGGHETQYFGPGTRLLVL.

The rearrangement uses TRBV5-8 and TRBJ1-1; a possible D gene is TRBD1 (5 bases). This CDR3 has 15 amino acids. Looked up from germline, CDR1 is SGHTS and CDR2 is YDEGEE. V was cut by 6 bases and J by 10 bases, with 25 bases left in between. This CDR3 reads CASTSGGRPVGGAFF. CDR3 DNA: TGTGCCAGCACCTCCGGAGGTAGACCCGTGGGGGGAGCTTTCTTT. The complete variable domain, with remaining parts taken from reference TRBV5-8 and TRBJ1-1, reads EAGVTQSPTHLIKTRGQQATLRCSPISGHTSVYWYQQALGLGLQFLLWYDEGEERNRGNFPPRFSGRQFPNYSSELNVNALELEDSALYLCASTSGGRPVGGAFFGQGTRLTVV.

The chain recombines TRBV7-9 with TRBJ1-4; D is ambiguous. Trimming cost V 4 bases and J 8 bases, with 14 bases left between them. Germline V gives CDR1 SEHNR, CDR2 FQNEAQ (reference sequence). The CDR3 extends over 14 amino acids. The CDR3 reads CASSSQAEEEKLFF. The CDR3, as DNA: TGTGCCAGCAGCTCTCAGGCGGAGGAGGAAAAACTGTTTTTT.

The chain has TRBV19 and TRBJ2-3; D remains unclear. Germline lookup yields CDR1 LNHDA and CDR2 SQIVND (reference sequence). The CDR3 covers 12 residues. Trimming took 4 bases from V and 6 from J, leaving 8 bases between them. The chain's CDR3 is CASSTSQDTQYF. CDR3 nucleotide sequence: TGTGCCAGTAGTACCTCCCAGGATACGCAGTATTTT.

The count of this clone is one. The genes are TRBV6-1 and TRBJ2-7, with D tentatively TRBD1 (7 bases). Trimming stripped 1 base from V and 4 bases from J, with 14 bases between. The CDR3 totals 15 residues. Per germline, CDR1 MNHNS and CDR2 SASEGT. Written as DNA, the CDR3 is TGTGCCAGCAGTGAAGTAAAGGGGGCGGGGTACGAGCAGTACGTC. Its protein product is CASSEVKGAGYEQYV.

The chain uses TRBV2 and TRBJ1-2; a weak D match, TRBD1 (5 bases). The V gene's germline CDR1 is SNHLY and CDR2 FYNNEI. V shed 2 bases and J shed 8 bases, with 21 bases lying between them. This CDR3 has 16 residues. Written as DNA, the CDR3 is TGTGCCAGCAGTGAACACTTGACAGCCCTTAGGAACGGCTACACCTTC. Protein sequence: CASSEHLTALRNGYTF.